The clone carrying this T cell receptor (beta chain) was seen a single time. The antigen remains undetermined. This specimen comes from a study of siplizumab effects on memory and regulatory T cells. General observations from the study: Roughly 75-95% of dividing CD4+ or CD8+ clones were without an attributable naive or memory phenotype. Some alloreactive sequences were traceable to unstimulated CD4+ memory cells, and siplizumab significantly reduced them.

Profiled with immunoSEQ multiplex PCR; TCRdb holds only in-frame clones, not every one. There are some 100,000 clones in the sample; around 92% occur only once, and 0.13% to 0.15% lies in the top ten. V was pared by 0 bases and J by 0 bases, with 12 bases between. CDR3 length equals 16 residues. Germline CDR1 and CDR2: SGHNT and YYREEE (reference sequence). This TCR came from a human donor in good health. Material for sequencing was CD4+ T cells sorted from blood. V is TRBV5-4 and J is TRBJ1-1; maybe TRBD1 (6 bases). The CDR3 sequence is CASSLGEGVMNTEAFF. The CDR3 DNA reads as TGTGCCAGCAGCTTGGGAGAGGGGGTCATGAACACTGAAGCTTTCTTT.